This T cell receptor (beta chain) was identified during a study of control samples from healthy donors and cancer patients. The CDR3 consists of 14 residues. Trimming shortened V by 1 base and J by 3 bases, and 7 bases separated the two germline ends. CDR1 is SEHNR and CDR2 is FQNEAQ in the germline V gene (reference sequence). Assay used: immunoSEQ multiplex PCR; TCRdb lists only in-frame clones, some missing. In the table there are just over 50,000 clones, more than 70% of which are singletons. The sequencing input was PBMCs. The V call is TRBV7-9, the J call TRBJ1-5; D remains ambiguous. The TCR was taken from a man aged 45-60 years with head and neck cancer. The CDR3 is CASSLDQNNQPQHF. The CDR3 DNA is TGTGCCAGCAGCTTAGATCAGAACAATCAGCCCCAGCATTTT.